Listed below are T cell receptor beta chains from one sample, sequenced in a study of T cell responses to AZD1222 COVID-19 vaccine. Produced via immunoSEQ multiplex PCR; TCRdb's table is partial and in-frame only. The sample holds about 120,000 clones, about 85% seen once. This specimen was peripheral blood, taken 28 days after the second AZD1222 dose. These TCRs come from an adult who received the AZD1222 COVID-19 vaccine. CDR3s include the opening cysteine and the closing phenylalanine or tryptophan. The D gene is left open where the match is weak. A row's size may be missing; if present it is once, few, many or a size class.

clone_size: NA; v_call: TRBV4-1; j_call: TRBJ1-4; d_call: NA; cdr3_aa: CASSQAGRQGTEKLFF; cdr3_nt: TGCGCCAGCAGCCAAGCGGGGCGCCAGGGTACTGAAAAACTGTTTTTT
clone_size: once; v_call: TRBV6-5; j_call: TRBJ1-6; d_call: TRBD1; cdr3_aa: CASSSTGVSYNSPLHF; cdr3_nt: TGTGCCAGCAGTTCGACAGGGGTATCTTATAATTCACCCCTCCACTTT
clone_size: NA; v_call: TRBV6-5; j_call: TRBJ1-2; d_call: TRBD1; cdr3_aa: CASSSPGQGRYGYTF; cdr3_nt: TGTGCCAGCAGTTCACCGGGACAGGGACGCTATGGCTACACCTTC
clone_size: once; v_call: TRBV5-1; j_call: TRBJ1-1; d_call: NA; cdr3_aa: CASSLDGAPNSEAFF; cdr3_nt: TGCGCCAGCAGCTTGGATGGGGCCCCGAACTCTGAAGCTTTCTTT
clone_size: NA; v_call: TRBV29-1; j_call: TRBJ2-5; d_call: NA; cdr3_aa: CSAEQGPVRTQYF; cdr3_nt: TGCAGCGCGGAACAGGGTCCAGTGCGGACCCAGTACTTC
clone_size: NA; v_call: TRBV5-8; j_call: TRBJ2-3; d_call: TRBD2; cdr3_aa: CASSLHSGGADTQYF; cdr3_nt: TGTGCCAGCAGCTTGCATAGCGGGGGAGCAGATACGCAGTATTTT
clone_size: NA; v_call: TRBV11-2; j_call: TRBJ1-2; d_call: TRBD1; cdr3_aa: CASSFPPSGTGTVSYGYTF; cdr3_nt: TGTGCCAGCAGCTTTCCTCCGTCCGGGACAGGGACGGTTAGCTATGGCTACACCTTC
clone_size: once; v_call: TRBV4-2; j_call: TRBJ1-4; d_call: NA; cdr3_aa: CASSNLGGNEKLFF; cdr3_nt: TGTGCCAGCAGCAATCTAGGTGGGAATGAAAAACTGTTTTTT
clone_size: once; v_call: TRBV19; j_call: TRBJ1-5; d_call: NA; cdr3_aa: CASSKDGRSNQPQHF; cdr3_nt: TGTGCCAGTAGTAAGGACGGGAGAAGCAATCAGCCCCAGCATTTT
clone_size: NA; v_call: TRBV7-9; j_call: TRBJ2-5; d_call: TRBD2; cdr3_aa: CASSLVGGETQYF; cdr3_nt: TGTGCCAGCAGCTTGGTGGGAGGGGAGACCCAGTACTTC
clone_size: few; v_call: TRBV19; j_call: TRBJ1-5; d_call: NA; cdr3_aa: CASSTGTPYSNQPQHF; cdr3_nt: TGTGCCAGTAGTACAGGGACACCTTATAGCAATCAGCCCCAGCATTTT
clone_size: once; v_call: TRBV10-3; j_call: TRBJ1-2; d_call: NA; cdr3_aa: CAISESGEYGYTF; cdr3_nt: TGTGCCATCAGTGAGTCGGGAGAATATGGCTACACCTTC
clone_size: NA; v_call: TRBV5-1; j_call: TRBJ1-4; d_call: NA; cdr3_aa: CASSLLATNEKLFF; cdr3_nt: TGCGCCAGCAGCTTGCTGGCAACTAATGAAAAACTGTTTTTT
clone_size: NA; v_call: TRBV18; j_call: TRBJ1-3; d_call: NA; cdr3_aa: CASSPSLSGNTIYF; cdr3_nt: TGTGCCAGCTCACCTAGCCTATCTGGAAACACCATATATTTT
clone_size: NA; v_call: TRBV11-2; j_call: TRBJ2-1; d_call: TRBD2; cdr3_aa: CASSLMAGGYNEQFF; cdr3_nt: TGTGCCAGCAGCTTAATGGCGGGGGGTTACAATGAGCAGTTCTTC
clone_size: NA; v_call: TRBV20-1; j_call: TRBJ2-7; d_call: NA; cdr3_aa: CSAQVSYEQYF; cdr3_nt: TGCAGTGCGCAGGTCTCCTACGAGCAGTACTTC
clone_size: NA; v_call: TRBV10-3; j_call: TRBJ1-2; d_call: TRBD1; cdr3_aa: CAITGEGAGGYTF; cdr3_nt: TGTGCCATCACTGGGGAGGGGGCGGGCGGCTACACCTTC
clone_size: NA; v_call: TRBV12-3/TRBV12-4; j_call: TRBJ1-2; d_call: NA; cdr3_aa: CASGFAGPGYTF; cdr3_nt: TGTGCCAGCGGGTTCGCAGGGCCTGGCTACACCTTC
clone_size: NA; v_call: TRBV6-6; j_call: TRBJ2-7; d_call: TRBD1; cdr3_aa: CASSPGQASYEQYF; cdr3_nt: TGTGCCAGCAGTCCGGGACAGGCCTCCTACGAGCAGTACTTC
clone_size: NA; v_call: TRBV2; j_call: TRBJ2-7; d_call: NA; cdr3_aa: CASSSDGGIKSYEQYF; cdr3_nt: TGTGCCAGCAGTTCCGACGGGGGTATTAAGTCCTACGAGCAGTACTTC
clone_size: NA; v_call: TRBV5-4; j_call: TRBJ2-5; d_call: NA; cdr3_aa: CASSFYHRQETQYF; cdr3_nt: TGTGCCAGCAGCTTTTACCACAGACAAGAGACCCAGTACTTC
clone_size: NA; v_call: TRBV19; j_call: TRBJ2-3; d_call: NA; cdr3_aa: CASSIGGGADTQYF; cdr3_nt: TGTGCCAGTAGTATCGGGGGTGGCGCAGATACGCAGTATTTT